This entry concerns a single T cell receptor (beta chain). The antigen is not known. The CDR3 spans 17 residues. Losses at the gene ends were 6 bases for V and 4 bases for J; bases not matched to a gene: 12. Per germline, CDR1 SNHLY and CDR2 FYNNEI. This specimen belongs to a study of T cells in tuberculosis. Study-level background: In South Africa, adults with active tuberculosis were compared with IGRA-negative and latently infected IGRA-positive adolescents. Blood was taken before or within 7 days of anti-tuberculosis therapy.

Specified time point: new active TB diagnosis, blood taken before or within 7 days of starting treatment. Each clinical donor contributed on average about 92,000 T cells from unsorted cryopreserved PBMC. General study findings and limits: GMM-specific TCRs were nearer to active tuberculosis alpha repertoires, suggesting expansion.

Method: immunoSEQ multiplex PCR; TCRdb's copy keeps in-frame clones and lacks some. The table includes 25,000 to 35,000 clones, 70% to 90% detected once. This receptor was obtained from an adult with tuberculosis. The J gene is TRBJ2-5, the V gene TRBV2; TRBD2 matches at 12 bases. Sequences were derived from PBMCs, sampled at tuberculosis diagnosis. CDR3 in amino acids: CASRRRTSGMGVETQYF. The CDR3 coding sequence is TGTGCCAGCAGAAGGAGGACTAGCGGGATGGGTGTAGAGACCCAGTACTTC.